The 17 T cell receptor beta chains listed next were all sequenced from one sample in a study of CD8 T cells in ankylosing spondylitis. From the 5' RACE reads, TCRdb called clonotypes with MiXCR, one entry per CDR3 protein. The data show 500,000 to 650,000 distinct CDR3 sequences, with 5.3% seen just once and under 4.5% held by the top ten. These TCRs are of unknown antigen specificity. Study findings and constraints: There was a TCR beta motif, made of several highly homologous variants, that appeared characteristic of ankylosing spondylitis blood.

Material: blood, either unsorted or a sorted T cell fraction (not recorded which). The source is a male donor with ankylosing spondylitis.

In its sample, this clonotype was seen many times. This chain joins TRBV7-2 and TRBJ1-2; 8 bases line up with TRBD1. Losses at the gene ends were 3 bases for V and 8 bases for J; bases not matched to a gene: 11. The germline gives CDR1 SGHTA, CDR2 FQGNSA. This CDR3 is 15 amino acids long. In DNA form, the CDR3 reads TGTGCCAGCAGCTTCCAGGGGGCGCGGGGTGGAGGCTACACCTTC. The encoded protein is CASSFQGARGGGYTF.

This clonotype was seen repeatedly, ten times or more. The V and J genes are TRBV10-3 and TRBJ2-5; D is tentatively TRBD1 or TRBD2 (5 bases each). The CDR3 totals 15 residues. The germline V and J ends were trimmed by 6 bases and 0 bases, with 14 bases remaining between them. CDR1 and CDR2 from the germline V gene are ENHRY and SYGVKD. CDR3 sequence (DNA): TGTGCCATCAGCCGGGGCATAGGGGACCAAGAGACCCAGTACTTC. Its translation is CAISRGIGDQETQYF.

This sequence joins TRBV10-3 and TRBJ2-1; D gene unclear. V was cut by 6 bases and J by 6 bases, with 24 bases left in between. The CDR3 extends over 17 amino acids. Per germline, CDR1 ENHRY and CDR2 SYGVKD. The CDR3 is CAISLMLAGEVGNEQFF. The CDR3 DNA follows: TGTGCCATCAGCCTGATGTTAGCCGGAGAGGTCGGCAATGAGCAGTTCTTC.

This clonotype was found a few times. The chain's CDR3 is CASSRFSTDTQYF. CDR3 nucleotides: TGTGCCAGCAGCCGATTCAGCACAGATACGCAGTATTTT. V usage is TRBV7-8 and J usage is TRBJ2-3, with unresolved D. The CDR3 loop spans 13 amino acids. Trimming took off 5 bases at V and 0 bases at J, with 6 bases between the two ends. Germline loops: CDR1 SGHVS, CDR2 FQNEAQ.

At least ten counts were recorded for this clonotype. The chain has TRBV29-1 and TRBJ2-2, with D hard to call. The V and J ends lost 8 bases and 7 bases respectively, with 11 bases between them. Germline CDR1 SQVTM, CDR2 ANQGSEA. The length of the CDR3 is 11 residues. This chain's CDR3 is CSTGIGGELFF. In DNA form, the CDR3 reads TGCAGCACCGGAATTGGCGGGGAGCTGTTTTTT.

The sample holds many counts of this clonotype. The V gene is TRBV9, the J gene TRBJ1-5, with D unresolved. Germline V gene data show CDR1 as SGDLS and CDR2 as YYNGEE. Trimming left V 4 bases short and J 5 bases short, with 10 bases between. This CDR3 is 13 amino acids long. The CDR3 loop is CASSPAGYQPQHF. CDR3 bases: TGTGCCAGCAGCCCTGCGGGTTATCAGCCCCAGCATTTT.

The table lists this clonotype with many counts. The chain is built from TRBV27 and TRBJ1-6; D not resolved. Germline values: CDR1 MNHEY, CDR2 SMNVEV (reference sequence). The CDR3 contains 16 residues. V gave up 1 base and J gave up 11 bases, with 18 bases separating them. The CDR3 nucleotides read TGTGCCAGCAGTTTATTAGGTTCGGGTCCTGGAGCACCCCTCCACTTT. This codes for CASSLLGSGPGAPLHF.

This clonotype has ten or more counts. The chain employs TRBV20-1 and TRBJ2-1; D is perhaps TRBD2 (5 bases). Germline V gene lookup returns CDR1 DFQATT and CDR2 SNEGSKA (reference sequence). Trimming cost V 4 bases and J 6 bases, with 22 bases left between them. CDR3 length: 16 residues. The CDR3: CSANGVPSVLVNEQFF. CDR3 sequence (DNA): TGCAGTGCTAACGGGGTACCTTCGGTCTTAGTCAATGAGCAGTTCTTC.

The table lists this clonotype with a few counts. The chain recombines TRBV20-1 with TRBJ2-5; D not certain. Germline CDR1 is DFQATT and CDR2 is SNEGSKA (reference sequence). This CDR3 has 14 residues. V lost 3 bases, J lost 1 base, and 12 bases lay in between. The CDR3 sequence is CSASDPITQETQYF. DNA for the CDR3: TGCAGTGCTAGCGACCCGATAACCCAAGAGACCCAGTACTTC.

Worth noting for this clonotype: Just one base apart from a much larger clone, this may be a read error. The rearrangement links TRBV9 to TRBJ2-7, with TRBD2 matching 13 bases. Germline V gene data show CDR1 as SGDLS and CDR2 as YYNGEE. The CDR3 extends over 16 amino acids. In nucleotides, the CDR3 is TGTCCCAGCAGCGCTACCGGGACTAGCGGGATTTACGAGCAGTACTTC. This encodes CPSSATGTSGIYEQYF.

This clonotype was counted at least ten times. The chain is built from TRBV15 and TRBJ1-2; D gene ambiguous. V was clipped by 3 bases and J by 4 bases, with 9 bases between them. The germline gives CDR1 LNHNV, CDR2 YYDKDF (reference sequence). This CDR3 contains 13 residues. The CDR3 DNA follows: TGTGCCACCAGCAGGCCGGCGACCTATGGCTACACCTTC. Its translation: CATSRPATYGYTF.

This clonotype was recorded at least ten times. This chain uses TRBV25-1 with TRBJ1-5; a possible D gene is TRBD1 (5 bases). The CDR3 covers 12 residues. Germline V CDR1 and CDR2: MGHDK, SYGVNS. Trimming shortened V by 6 bases and J by 5 bases, and 8 bases separated the two germline ends. CDR3 bases: TGTGCCAGCAGCGAGGGGCATCAGCCCCAGCATTTT. It yields the protein CASSEGHQPQHF.

The rearrangement uses TRBV6-1 and TRBJ2-7, with unresolved D. V lost 4 bases and J 10 bases, leaving 17 bases between the germline ends. The CDR3 contains 13 residues. Germline V gene sequence: CDR1 MNHNS, CDR2 SASEGT. The CDR3 loop reads CASSVNWAVSQYF. CDR3 bases: TGTGCCAGCAGTGTTAACTGGGCGGTCTCACAGTACTTC.

This clonotype has at least ten counts. V is TRBV20-1 and J is TRBJ2-3; D remains ambiguous. V lost 3 bases to trimming and J lost 3 bases, with 10 bases between them. Germline V gene sequence: CDR1 DFQATT, CDR2 SNEGSKA (reference sequence). The CDR3 contains 13 residues. CDR3 DNA: TGCAGTGCTAGTCCTGGGTTGACAGATACGCAGTATTTT. Residues: CSASPGLTDTQYF.

This clonotype was observed at least ten times. At one boundary the junction diverges from the germline segment, which might be a read error. The chain links TRBV7-7 to TRBJ2-3, with 7 bases fitting TRBD2. CDR1 and CDR2 from the germline V gene are SSHAT and FNYEAQ (reference sequence). The CDR3 is 15 amino acids. This chain's CDR3 is CASSLAGPWTDTQYF. The CDR3 DNA sequence: TGTGCTAGCAGCTTAGCGGGCCCGTGGACAGATACGCAGTATTTT.

This clonotype was counted many times. The V call is TRBV7-3, the J call TRBJ1-2; 7 nucleotides align to TRBD1. The V segment lost 5 bases and the J segment 8 bases; nucleotides outside the gene matches: 5. This CDR3 has 12 residues. The germline CDR1 and CDR2 sequences are SGHTA and FQGTGA. The DNA for the CDR3 is TGTGCCAGCAGCACAGGGGACCGGGGCTACACCTTC. Its protein product is CASSTGDRGYTF. The variable domain in full, completed from reference TRBV7-3 and TRBJ1-2, reads GAGVSQTPSNKVTEKGKYVELRCDPISGHTALYWYRQSLGQGPEFLIYFQGTGAADDSGLPNDRFFAVRPEGSVSTLKIQRTERGDSAVYLCASSTGDRGYTFGSGTRLTVV.

This clonotype was seen at least ten times. V gene TRBV6-5 combines with J gene TRBJ2-5; D unresolved. The length of the CDR3 is 14 residues. The V end lost 6 bases, the J end lost 2 bases, and 13 bases lay between the germline ends. Germline values: CDR1 MNHEY, CDR2 SVGAGI. CDR3 sequence (DNA): TGTGCCAGCAGCTATGACCCTATGCAAGAGACCCAGTACTTC. Translation gives CASSYDPMQETQYF.